Presented here are 15 T cell receptor beta chains from one specimen sequenced in a study of cytomegalovirus exposure and HLA in healthy donors. Primers for the PCR totalled 60 Vbeta and 13 Jbeta. The data were produced by immunoSEQ multiplex PCR, yet TCRdb's version contains in-frame clones alone and is incomplete. The repertoire holds over 150,000 clones, with around 82% as singletons. Sequencing was done on a sample of PBMCs. These receptors were collected from a young woman in good health and CMV-seronegative.

Worth noting for this clone: Relative to the germline gene, one junction end is altered; a read error may explain this. The chain couples TRBV5-1 to TRBJ2-7, with D possibly TRBD1 on 6 matching bases. Germline V gene data show CDR1 as SGHRS and CDR2 as YFSETQ. This CDR3 is built from 13 residues. Written as DNA, the CDR3 is TGCGCCAGCAGCTTAACAGGGTTCTACGAGCAGCACTTC. This translates into CASSLTGFYEQHF.

The rearrangement joins TRBV28 to TRBJ1-1, with D perhaps TRBD1 (6 bases). The CDR3 is 13 amino acids. CDR1 MDHEN and CDR2 SYDVKM come from the germline V gene. V was clipped by 6 bases and J by 3 bases, with 11 bases between them. CDR3 region: CASRTGLYTEAFF. CDR3 nucleotides: TGTGCCAGCAGGACAGGATTGTACACTGAAGCTTTCTTT. The full variable domain, rest sourced from reference TRBV28 and TRBJ1-1, is DVKVTQSSRYLVKRTGEKVFLECVQDMDHENMFWYRQDPGLGLRLIYFSYDVKMKEKGDIPEGYSVSREKKERFSLILESASTNQTSMYLCASRTGLYTEAFFGQGTRLTVV.

V and J are TRBV30 and TRBJ2-5; TRBD1 aligns across 9 bases. This CDR3 comprises 13 residues. Germline-derived CDR1 and CDR2 are GTSNPN and SVGIG (reference sequence). With V trimmed by 5 bases and J by 7 bases, 8 bases remained unmatched. The CDR3 sequence is CAWGQTGGTTQYF. In DNA form, the CDR3 reads TGTGCCTGGGGACAGACAGGGGGAACGACCCAGTACTTC.

The rearrangement joins TRBV18 to TRBJ1-6; D perhaps matches TRBD1 (5 bases). Germline-derived CDR1 and CDR2 are KGHSH and LQKENI. This CDR3 has 16 residues. V lost 5 bases, J lost 7 bases, and 18 bases lay in between. The CDR3 here is CASSSAPGLTNSPLHF. As DNA, the CDR3 is TGTGCCAGCTCATCGGCCCCGGGACTGACGAATTCACCCCTCCACTTT.

This chain connects TRBV7-8 to TRBJ2-1; weak D call: TRBD2 (6 bases). This CDR3 comprises 14 residues. Between the trimmed V and J ends, which lost 1 base and 10 bases, there was a span of 14 bases. The germline V gene encodes CDR1 SGHVS and CDR2 FQNEAQ. CDR3 DNA: TGTGCCAGCAGCTTAGAGGGACTCCTCAGGGAGCAGTTCTTC. It is translated as CASSLEGLLREQFF. Full variable domain (outside the CDR3, taken from reference TRBV7-8 and TRBJ2-1): GAGVSQSPRYKVAKRGQDVALRCDPISGHVSLFWYQQALGQGPEFLTYFQNEAQLDKSGLPSDRFFAERPEGSVSTLKIQRTQQEDSAVYLCASSLEGLLREQFFGPGTRLTVL.

The chain has TRBV2 and TRBJ1-2; no reliable D call. The CDR3 has 14 residues. With 2 bases removed from V and 4 bases from J, the gap between germline ends came to 11 bases. CDR1 SNHLY and CDR2 FYNNEI come from the germline V gene. As DNA, the CDR3 is TGTGCCAGCAGTGAAAAGGAGAGAGTCTATGGCTACACCTTC. Translated, it gives CASSEKERVYGYTF.

The chain is built from TRBV11-2 and TRBJ2-2; possible D gene TRBD1, 6 bases. CDR3 length equals 14 residues. CDR1 is SGHAT and CDR2 is FQNNGV in the germline V gene. Trimming shortened V by 3 bases and J by 4 bases, and 9 bases separated the two germline ends. This chain's CDR3 is CASSFKGGTGELFF. The CDR3 DNA is TGTGCCAGCAGCTTCAAAGGGGGCACCGGGGAGCTGTTTTTT.

This clone was detected a few times. This chain joins TRBV2 and TRBJ2-7; TRBD1 matches 7 bases. This CDR3 has 14 residues. Trimming at V came to 7 bases and at J to 2 bases, leaving 8 bases not matched to a gene. CDR1 SNHLY and CDR2 FYNNEI come from the germline V gene. CDR3 protein: CASTFGTAPYEQYF. The CDR3 coding sequence is TGTGCCAGCACTTTTGGGACAGCACCCTACGAGCAGTACTTC.

This chain joins TRBV15 and TRBJ2-7, with 8 positions matching TRBD1. V lost 4 bases, J lost 1 base, and 6 bases stayed unmatched. CDR3 size: 15 residues. CDR1 LNHNV and CDR2 YYDKDF come from the germline V gene (reference sequence). CDR3 in amino acids: CATSTRTGLSYEQYF. The DNA for the CDR3 is TGTGCCACCAGCACCCGGACAGGGTTATCCTACGAGCAGTACTTC.

The chain links TRBV27 to TRBJ1-2; perhaps TRBD1 as D (5 bases). V lost 3 bases and J 4 bases, leaving 9 bases between the germline ends. The CDR3 consists of 13 residues. The germline V gene encodes CDR1 MNHEY and CDR2 SMNVEV (reference sequence). CDR3 DNA: TGTGCCAGCAGTTTGAGACAGTTCTATGGCTACACCTTC. Translation: CASSLRQFYGYTF.

The V and J genes are TRBV7-7 and TRBJ2-5, with no clear D. Germline V gives CDR1 SSHAT, CDR2 FNYEAQ (reference sequence). Trimming took off 5 bases at V and 2 bases at J, with 9 bases between the two ends. This CDR3 contains 13 residues. CDR3 sequence (DNA): TGTGCCAGCAGCCGACGGGTTCAAGAGACCCAGTACTTC. Its translation: CASSRRVQETQYF.

This clone has only one observation. The chain carries TRBV5-1 and TRBJ2-1, with 8 bases aligning to TRBD1. The germline V gene encodes CDR1 SGHRS and CDR2 YFSETQ. Unmatched junction bases numbered 3, after V lost 4 bases and J lost 3 bases. The CDR3 has 14 amino acids. DNA for the CDR3: TGCGCCAGCAGCCGGACAGGGATCTACAATGAGCAGTTCTTC. It codes for CASSRTGIYNEQFF.

The chain couples TRBV5-1 to TRBJ2-7; 10 nucleotides agree with TRBD2. The germline CDR1 and CDR2 sequences are SGHRS and YFSETQ. J lost 7 bases, V lost 6 bases, and 13 bases had no gene match. The CDR3 has 15 residues. The CDR3 DNA reads as TGCGCCAGCAACCCGTTGGGACTAGCGCCGAGAGAGCAGTACTTC. It yields the protein CASNPLGLAPREQYF. The full variable domain, rest sourced from reference TRBV5-1 and TRBJ2-7, is KAGVTQTPRYLIKTRGQQVTLSCSPISGHRSVSWYQQTPGQGLQFLFEYFSETQRNKGNFPGRFSGRQFSNSRSEMNVSTLELGDSALYLCASNPLGLAPREQYFGPGTRLTVT.

In nucleotides, the CDR3 is TGCGCCAGCAGCTTGGAGGGGTATGAAGCTTTCTTT. Its protein is CASSLEGYEAFF. The V and J genes are TRBV5-1 and TRBJ1-1; weak D call: TRBD1 (5 bases). CDR3 size: 12 residues. Germline-derived CDR1 and CDR2 are SGHRS and YFSETQ. V was clipped by 0 bases and J by 7 bases, with 7 bases between them.

This clone has just a few counts. The rearrangement joins TRBV15 to TRBJ1-4; D is uncertain. Trimming took 3 bases from V and 8 from J, leaving 22 bases between them. The CDR3 consists of 17 residues. Germline V gene lookup returns CDR1 LNHNV and CDR2 YYDKDF (reference sequence). This CDR3 is CATSSQEPPPDGEKLFF. The CDR3 DNA sequence: TGTGCCACCAGCAGTCAGGAACCTCCCCCCGATGGGGAAAAACTGTTTTTT.